These 8 T cell receptor beta chains were all obtained from the same sample, sequenced in a study of beta chain features in type 1 diabetes. Expressed TCRB transcripts were sequenced after all isolated RNA was converted to cDNA. The method was immunoSEQ multiplex PCR; TCRdb's version includes in-frame clones alone and lacks a portion of them. This table has under 90,000 clones, roughly 34% appearing once. Sequenced sample: stem cell memory CD4+ T cells from blood. These receptors all stem from a woman aged 18 to 35 in good health.

This clone was seen a handful of times. The chain uses TRBV4-3 and TRBJ1-2; TRBD1 agrees at 12 bases. V was pared by 4 bases and J by 0 bases, with 9 bases of the junction left unmatched. Germline V gene data show CDR1 as LGHNA and CDR2 as YSLEER. CDR3 size: 18 residues. In DNA form, the CDR3 reads TGCGCCAGCAGCCTTGGGACAGGGGGCGAATTGACTAACTATGGCTACACCTTC. Its protein is CASSLGTGGELTNYGYTF.

This clone turned up a few times. This chain links TRBV7-9 with TRBJ1-5, with D possibly matching TRBD1 (5 bases). V was pared by 5 bases and J by 10 bases, with 9 bases between. Per the germline V gene, CDR1 is SEHNR and CDR2 is FQNEAQ (reference sequence). CDR3 length: 11 residues. CDR3 sequence reads: CASSNQGPQHF. The CDR3 DNA sequence: TGTGCCAGCAGCAATCAGGGACCCCAGCATTTT.

This clone showed up just a few times. This chain uses TRBV11-2 with TRBJ2-1, with TRBD2 matching 9 bases. CDR3 length: 16 amino acids. Trimming removed 5 bases from V and 5 bases from J; junction bases left unmatched: 10. CDR1 SGHAT and CDR2 FQNNGV come from the germline V gene. CDR3 sequence reads: CASSQGDSGGHNEQFF. CDR3 in DNA: TGTGCCAGCAGCCAAGGGGATAGCGGGGGCCACAATGAGCAGTTCTTC.

The chain has TRBV7-2 and TRBJ2-2, with 10 bases fitting TRBD2. The V gene end was trimmed by 5 bases and the J gene end by 7 bases; junction bases not matched to a gene: 10. Germline assignment: CDR1 SGHTA and CDR2 FQGNSA. The CDR3 is made up of 16 amino acids. The CDR3 nucleotides read TGTGCCAGCAGCATACATATAGCGGGGGGCGGCGGGGAGCTGTTTTTT. Residues: CASSIHIAGGGGELFF.

This clone showed up just a few times. The CDR3 sequence is CASSLGTGTGEQYF. DNA for the CDR3: TGCGCCAGCAGCCTTGGGACAGGGACGGGGGAGCAGTACTTC. This chain connects TRBV5-1 to TRBJ2-7, with 9 bases lining up with TRBD1. The CDR3 is made up of 14 amino acids. After removal of 4 bases from V and 7 bases from J, the junction contained 9 bases not matched to a gene. Looked up from germline, CDR1 is SGHRS and CDR2 is YFSETQ.

This clone was seen more than once but under ten times. The J gene is TRBJ2-2, the V gene TRBV18; D is unresolved. Germline V lookup: CDR1 KGHSH, CDR2 LQKENI. The CDR3 runs to 15 residues. Trimming took off 2 bases at V and 0 bases at J, with 7 bases between the two ends. The CDR3 loop reads CASSPGRPNTGELFF. DNA for the CDR3: TGTGCCAGCTCACCAGGGCGTCCGAACACCGGGGAGCTGTTTTTT.

This clone was observed a handful of times. The chain couples TRBV18 to TRBJ1-1, with 7 bases fitting TRBD1. The length of the CDR3 is 15 residues. Germline lookup yields CDR1 KGHSH and CDR2 LQKENI. The V gene end was trimmed by 3 bases and the J gene end by 4 bases; junction bases not matched to a gene: 8. CDR3 DNA: TGTGCCAGCTCACCCCCCATCGCAGGGGGCACTGAAGCTTTCTTT. This codes for CASSPPIAGGTEAFF. Together with reference TRBV18 and TRBJ1-1, the CDR3 gives the full variable domain: NAGVMQNPRHLVRRRGQEARLRCSPMKGHSHVYWYRQLPEEGLKFMVYLQKENIIDESGMPKERFSAEFPKEGPSILRIQQVVRGDSAAYFCASSPPIAGGTEAFFGQGTRLTVV.

The table lists this clone with a few counts. The chain uses TRBV19 and TRBJ1-2, with TRBD1 identical over 7 bases. CDR3 length equals 13 residues. CDR1 is LNHDA, CDR2 SQIVND, per germline (reference sequence). With V trimmed by 4 bases and J by 4 bases, 3 bases remained unmatched. DNA of the CDR3: TGTGCCAGTAGTACCGGGGACAGCTATGGCTACACCTTC. Translated: CASSTGDSYGYTF.